These T cell receptor beta chains were read from a single sample in a study of early stage breast cancer tumors. Profiling relied on immunoSEQ multiplex PCR, and the TCRdb table lists in-frame clones only, not all of them. This sample yields hundreds of clones, of which approximately 80% are seen a single time; more than 15% belongs to the top ten. What was sequenced was normal breast tissue next to the tumor. The receptors were gathered from a person aged 35-55 years with breast cancer. The CDR3 runs from the conserved cysteine through the conserved F or W. The order of the fields is J gene, clone size, D gene, V gene, CDR3 DNA, CDR3 protein. The D gene is left open where the match is weak. Size values are once, few and many counts, or a class for expanded clones, and some rows have none.

j_gene: TRBJ1-2
abundance: few
d_gene: .
v_gene: TRBV4-1
CDR3nt: TGCGCCAGCAGCCAAGAAAGCTGGTCTGGTGATGGCTACACCTTC
CDR3aa: CASSQESWSGDGYTF

j_gene: TRBJ2-2
abundance: .
d_gene: .
v_gene: TRBV28
CDR3nt: TGTGCCAGCAGTTTTGACCAGACTAACACCGGGGAGCTGTTTTTT
CDR3aa: CASSFDQTNTGELFF

j_gene: TRBJ2-5
abundance: .
d_gene: TRBD1
v_gene: TRBV19
CDR3nt: TGTGCCAGTAACGACAGGGATGGAGAGACCCAGTACTTC
CDR3aa: CASNDRDGETQYF

j_gene: TRBJ2-1
abundance: once
d_gene: TRBD2
v_gene: TRBV10-3
CDR3nt: TGTGCCGCCCTCGGAGCGGGAGGTAGGGCCTACAATGAGCAGTTCTTC
CDR3aa: CAALGAGGRAYNEQFF

j_gene: TRBJ2-2
abundance: .
d_gene: .
v_gene: TRBV5-4
CDR3nt: TGTGCCAGCAGCTTGAAGGAGAACACCGGGGAGCTGTTTTTT
CDR3aa: CASSLKENTGELFF

j_gene: TRBJ2-7
abundance: .
d_gene: .
v_gene: TRBV6-5
CDR3nt: TGTGCCAGCAGTAAGAGCTACGAGCAGTACTTC
CDR3aa: CASSKSYEQYF

j_gene: TRBJ1-5
abundance: .
d_gene: .
v_gene: TRBV28
CDR3nt: TGTGCCAGCAGTTTAAGGCAGGCTGAACAGCCCCAGCATTTT
CDR3aa: CASSLRQAEQPQHF

j_gene: TRBJ1-5
abundance: .
d_gene: TRBD1
v_gene: TRBV5-1
CDR3nt: TGCGCCAGCAGCCGAGACAGGGCCCGTCAGCCCCAGCATTTT
CDR3aa: CASSRDRARQPQHF

j_gene: TRBJ1-6
abundance: .
d_gene: .
v_gene: TRBV9
CDR3nt: TGTGCCAGCAGCGTAGAGGACCATAATTCACCCCTCCACTTT
CDR3aa: CASSVEDHNSPLHF

j_gene: TRBJ1-2
abundance: .
d_gene: TRBD1
v_gene: TRBV5-1
CDR3nt: TGCGCCAGCAGCTTAACAGGGGGCGATGGCTACACCTTC
CDR3aa: CASSLTGGDGYTF

j_gene: TRBJ2-7
abundance: once
d_gene: TRBD2
v_gene: TRBV7-9
CDR3nt: TGTGCCAGCAGCCCCCGACTAGCCCAAACCTACGAGCAGTACTTC
CDR3aa: CASSPRLAQTYEQYF

j_gene: TRBJ2-5
abundance: .
d_gene: TRBD2
v_gene: TRBV9
CDR3nt: TGTGCCAGCAGCGAACTAGCGGGAGAAGAGACCCAGTACTTC
CDR3aa: CASSELAGEETQYF

j_gene: TRBJ1-5
abundance: .
d_gene: TRBD1
v_gene: TRBV10-3
CDR3nt: TGTGCCATCAGTGCCAACCAGGGGGAAGGGCAGCCCCAGCATTTT
CDR3aa: CAISANQGEGQPQHF

j_gene: TRBJ2-2
abundance: .
d_gene: .
v_gene: TRBV6-5
CDR3nt: TGTGCCAGCAGAATACAGGGTACCGGGGAGCTGTTTTTT
CDR3aa: CASRIQGTGELFF

j_gene: TRBJ2-5
abundance: .
d_gene: TRBD2
v_gene: TRBV7-9
CDR3nt: TGTGCCAGCAGCGACCGGGGGGAAGTAGAGACCCAGTACTTC
CDR3aa: CASSDRGEVETQYF

j_gene: TRBJ2-1
abundance: .
d_gene: TRBD2
v_gene: TRBV5-5
CDR3nt: TGTGCCAGCAGCCAAAGCGGGAGTGCGTGGCAGAAGCAGTTCTTC
CDR3aa: CASSQSGSAWQKQFF

j_gene: TRBJ2-7
abundance: few
d_gene: .
v_gene: TRBV30
CDR3nt: TGTGCCGGGTCCGACGGAACCTACGAGCAGTACTTC
CDR3aa: CAGSDGTYEQYF

j_gene: TRBJ1-6
abundance: .
d_gene: .
v_gene: TRBV6-6
CDR3nt: TGTGCCAGCAGCGCCTTTGGACAGCCCTATTCTTCACCCCTCCACTTT
CDR3aa: CASSAFGQPYSSPLHF

j_gene: TRBJ2-1
abundance: .
d_gene: TRBD2
v_gene: TRBV9
CDR3nt: TGTGCCAGCAGCGTACTAGCGGGAGAAATTATCAATGAGCAGTTCTTC
CDR3aa: CASSVLAGEIINEQFF

j_gene: TRBJ2-7
abundance: .
d_gene: TRBD2
v_gene: TRBV30
CDR3nt: TGTGCCTGGAGTGAAGTAACTAGCGGGAACGAGCAGTACTTC
CDR3aa: CAWSEVTSGNEQYF

j_gene: TRBJ1-2
abundance: .
d_gene: .
v_gene: TRBV7-9
CDR3nt: TGTGCCAGCAGCTTAGAGACAGCTTATGGCTACACCTTC
CDR3aa: CASSLETAYGYTF